This entry lists 15 T cell receptor beta chains sequenced from one sample in a study of blood T cell repertoires in COVID-19. Sequencing used immunoSEQ multiplex PCR; TCRdb keeps in-frame clones, though not all of them. The sample lists 200,000 to 300,000 clones; more than 70% were seen once. The material sequenced was peripheral blood. The source is a woman in her forties or fifties with acute or convalescent COVID-19.

The table lists this clone with a few counts. The chain employs TRBV5-1 and TRBJ1-6, with a tentative D call TRBD1 (5 bases). CDR3 length equals 12 residues. Trimming pared 4 bases from V and 7 bases from J, leaving 6 bases between. Germline loops: CDR1 SGHRS, CDR2 YFSETQ. As DNA, the CDR3 is TGCGCCAGCAGCCCAGGGAATTCACCCCTCCACTTT. Translating it yields CASSPGNSPLHF. The full variable domain, its missing parts supplied by reference TRBV5-1 and TRBJ1-6, is KAGVTQTPRYLIKTRGQQVTLSCSPISGHRSVSWYQQTPGQGLQFLFEYFSETQRNKGNFPGRFSGRQFSNSRSEMNVSTLELGDSALYLCASSPGNSPLHFGNGTRLTVT.

The chain couples TRBV7-2 to TRBJ1-4; a possible D gene is TRBD1 (6 bases). The CDR3 has 15 amino acids. In germline, CDR1 is SGHTA, CDR2 FQGNSA. V was clipped by 5 bases and J by 5 bases, with 15 bases between them. CDR3 residues: CASSDTGSGNEKLFF. The CDR3 bases are TGTGCCAGCAGCGATACAGGGTCGGGGAATGAAAAACTGTTTTTT. Supplemented by reference TRBV7-2 and TRBJ1-4, the full variable domain reads GAGVSQSPSNKVTEKGKDVELRCDPISGHTALYWYRQSLGQGLEFLIYFQGNSAPDKSGLPSDRFSAERTGGSVSTLTIQRTQQEDSAVYLCASSDTGSGNEKLFFGSGTQLSVL.

This chain joins TRBV21-1 and TRBJ2-2; the table assigns TRBD2, which was not confirmed against the DNA. TRBV21-1 is described as a pseudogene. This CDR3 comprises 19 residues. Here the CDR3 DNA reads TGTGCCAGCAGCAAAGCTTCAAGGGCTAGCCGTATAACCACCGGGGAGCTGTTTTTT. Protein: CASSKASRASRITTGELFF.

This sequence joins TRBV7-9 and TRBJ2-7; D is possibly TRBD2 (5 bases). CDR3 length: 15 residues. V was shortened by 3 bases and J by 4 bases, with 16 bases between the two germline ends. Germline CDR1 SEHNR, CDR2 FQNEAQ (reference sequence). The CDR3 sequence is CASSLGSAVGYEQYF. The DNA for the CDR3 is TGTGCCAGCAGCTTGGGTTCAGCGGTGGGGTACGAGCAGTACTTC.

This sequence joins TRBV19 and TRBJ2-3, with 12 bases aligning to TRBD2. V lost 4 bases and J lost 7; bases outside the gene matches: 9. Germline V gene sequence: CDR1 LNHDA, CDR2 SQIVND (reference sequence). The CDR3 extends over 16 amino acids. The CDR3 here is CASSKTSGSVVNTQYF. The DNA of the CDR3 is TGTGCCAGTAGTAAGACTAGCGGGAGTGTGGTTAATACGCAGTATTTT.

This clone has a single count. The chain is built from TRBV7-8 and TRBJ1-2; TRBD1 matches 10 bases. In germline, CDR1 is SGHVS, CDR2 FQNEAQ. J gave up 4 bases and V 2 bases, and 4 bases lay outside the gene matches. The CDR3 loop spans 15 amino acids. CDR3 nucleotides: TGTGCCAGCAGCTTACGGGGACAGGGGAGCTATGGCTACACCTTC. Translation gives CASSLRGQGSYGYTF.

This clone occurred a few times. This chain uses TRBV11-1 with TRBJ2-7; the match to TRBD2 covers 8 bases. The CDR3 spans 16 residues. Trimming took 5 bases from V and 0 from J; bases not matched to a gene: 9. The V gene's germline CDR1 is SGHAT and CDR2 FQDESV (reference sequence). The CDR3 reads CASSRPAGGSSYEQYF. CDR3 DNA: TGTGCCAGCAGCCGCCCTGCGGGGGGAAGCTCCTACGAGCAGTACTTC.

This clone was picked up a small number of times. The chain recombines TRBV2 with TRBJ1-4; D ambiguous. CDR3 size: 14 residues. V was pared by 4 bases and J by 1 base, with 7 bases between. Per germline, CDR1 SNHLY and CDR2 FYNNEI. The CDR3 DNA reads as TGTGCCAGCAGTGGTCCTCGAACTAATGAAAAACTGTTTTTT. This translates into CASSGPRTNEKLFF.

The chain links TRBV19 to TRBJ2-4; the match to TRBD1 covers 9 bases. The CDR3 loop spans 17 amino acids. Germline assignment: CDR1 LNHDA and CDR2 SQIVND (reference sequence). J lost 2 bases, V lost 5 bases, and 10 bases had no gene match. The CDR3 spells CASSPLRGTGTKNIQYF. The CDR3 DNA reads as TGTGCCAGTAGTCCACTCCGGGGGACAGGGACCAAAAACATTCAGTACTTC.

The rearrangement links TRBV3-1 (or the pseudogene TRBV3-2) to TRBJ1-5; D call uncertain. The ends were cut back, 4 bases at V and 7 bases at J, with 11 bases in the middle. Germline V gene data show CDR1 as LGHDT and CDR2 as YNNKEL (reference sequence). The CDR3 totals 13 residues. CDR3: CASSPGRRQPQHF. CDR3 nucleotides: TGTGCCAGCAGCCCCGGGAGGCGGCAGCCCCAGCATTTT.

The CDR3 here is CASSPGTDYEQYF. The CDR3 DNA reads TGTGCCAGCAGTCCGGGGACAGATTACGAGCAGTACTTC. The rearrangement uses TRBV12-3 or TRBV12-4 and TRBJ2-7, with TRBD1 matching over 7 bases. The CDR3 spans 13 residues. Trimming removed 5 bases from V and 4 bases from J; junction bases left unmatched: 5.

The chain carries TRBV5-4 and TRBJ2-5, with D possibly being TRBD2 (6 bases). The V and J ends lost 3 bases and 5 bases respectively, with 11 bases between them. Germline values: CDR1 SGHNT, CDR2 YYREEE (reference sequence). The CDR3 loop spans 13 amino acids. The DNA of the CDR3 is TGTGCCAGCAGCTCCGCCGGGAGCGAGACCCAGTACTTC. It specifies CASSSAGSETQYF.

The chain uses TRBV15 and TRBJ2-7, with no clear D. This CDR3 has 13 residues. V lost 6 bases and J lost 3, with 12 bases in between. The V gene's germline CDR1 is LNHNV and CDR2 YYDKDF (reference sequence). Here the CDR3 DNA reads TGTGCCACCAGAGAAAGGAGACTCTACGAGCAGTACTTC. Translated, it gives CATRERRLYEQYF.

The rearrangement uses TRBV29-1 and TRBJ1-4; TRBD1 is a possible D gene (6 bases). CDR3 length: 11 amino acids. Germline CDR1 reads SQVTM; CDR2 reads ANQGSEA. The CDR3 DNA follows: TGCGGACAGAGGACGGCGGAAAAACTGTTTTTT. It yields the protein CGQRTAEKLFF.

The chain carries TRBV28 and TRBJ1-4; D is possibly TRBD1 (5 bases). CDR1 and CDR2 from the germline V gene are MDHEN and SYDVKM. The CDR3 covers 12 residues. The ends were cut back, 11 bases at V and 5 bases at J, with 12 bases in the middle. CDR3 DNA sequence: TGTGCCGGAGGGACGGGGAATGAAAAACTGTTTTTT. Its translation: CAGGTGNEKLFF.